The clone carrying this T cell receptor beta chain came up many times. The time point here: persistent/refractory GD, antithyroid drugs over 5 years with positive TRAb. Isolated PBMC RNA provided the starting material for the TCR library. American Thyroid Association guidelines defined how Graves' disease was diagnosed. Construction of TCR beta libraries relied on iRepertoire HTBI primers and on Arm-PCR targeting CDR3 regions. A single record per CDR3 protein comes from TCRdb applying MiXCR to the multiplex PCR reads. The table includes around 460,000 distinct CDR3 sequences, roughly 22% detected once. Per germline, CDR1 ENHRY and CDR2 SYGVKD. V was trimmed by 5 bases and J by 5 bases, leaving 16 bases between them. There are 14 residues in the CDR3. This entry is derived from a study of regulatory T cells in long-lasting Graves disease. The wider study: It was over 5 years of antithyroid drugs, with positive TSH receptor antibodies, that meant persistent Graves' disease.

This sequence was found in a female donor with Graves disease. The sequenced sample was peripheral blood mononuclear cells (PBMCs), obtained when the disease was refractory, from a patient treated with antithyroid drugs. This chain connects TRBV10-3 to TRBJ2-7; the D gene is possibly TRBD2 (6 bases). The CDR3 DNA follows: TGTGCCATCAGTCAACAGGAGGGATCCCACGAGCAGTACTTC. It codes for CAISQQEGSHEQYF.